This TCR beta chain was profiled in a study of CD8+CD57+ T cells in acquired aplastic anemia (dated by TCRdb to 2017 to 2018). About the study as a whole: A mean of roughly 2.9 ug of DNA, ranging from about 0.19 to 27.4 ug, was extracted from sorted CD4+ and CD8+ cells. CD8+CD57+ expansion was defined as a frequency above the mean frequency observed in healthy subjects. Here is what the overall study found, with its caveats: Patients and healthy controls showed no significant difference in CD8+ Simpson's diversity (P=0.060). Around 27 CD8+ CDR3 sequences were shared between patients and controls but appeared highly expressed in patients and within their immunodominant clones.

As concerns this clonotype: Its antigen is unknown. One junction end disagrees with the germline gene, perhaps due to a read error.

Expansion of CD8+CD57+ cells had been shown by flow cytometry in the patients chosen for sequencing. Severe acquired aplastic anemia was diagnosed in all patients according to International Study of Aplastic Anemia and Agranulocytosis and Camitta criteria. Patients had received no therapy at the time of blood sampling. TCR repertoires of sorted CD4+ and CD8+ blood T cells from severe aplastic anemia patients and healthy subjects were deep-sequenced in the study. Patients were enrolled under clinicaltrials.gov protocols 00001620, 01623167, 00001397, 00071045, 00081523 and 00961064 in the USA. Ficoll-Paque density gradient centrifugation was used to isolate peripheral blood mononuclear cells. Before DNA was extracted, CD4+ and CD8+ T cells were sorted using either FACS or magnetic beads. CDR1 and CDR2 (SGHDT, YYEEEE) derive from the germline V gene. The CDR3 has 14 amino acids, counting the end cysteine and phenylalanine. The retained sequence is limited to the CDR3, 42 bases, with the frame set at the first base.

Profiling of TCR beta VDJ combinations and CDR3 sequences used genomic DNA as the template. TCR repertoire sequencing was run on an Illumina HiSeq 2000. The paper's processing steps were these. TRBV/TRBJ rearrangement plots, CDR3 size and DJ length profiles, and Simpson's diversity index were used to assess repertoires. The most abundant DNA sequence in the deep sequencing data was taken as the immunodominant clone. CDR3 amino acid sequences were screened for sharing across subjects and compared with published repertoires and the VDJdb database. TCRdb passed the public sequencing reads through fastp at Q25 and MiXCR, retaining productive beta sequences. When rows share a CDR3 protein, they turn into one entry using the most common DNA and genes. The V and J calls shown here were made by TCRdb, not taken from the authors' results. Within this sample are approximately 150,000 distinct CDR3 sequences, with around 75% of them counted one time only. The top ten clones comprise about 50% of the sample.

The rearrangement combines TRBV5-6 with TRBJ2-2; the D region possibly corresponds to TRBD1 (7 bases align). The sample consisted of sorted CD4+, CD8+, or CD8+CD57+ T cells (not recorded which) from PBMCs. The TCR sequence derives from a human donor with aplastic anemia. The bases read TGTGCCAGCAGCTTCAGGGGGGTTGGCGGGGAGCCGTTTTTT. It codes for CASSFRGVGGEPFF.